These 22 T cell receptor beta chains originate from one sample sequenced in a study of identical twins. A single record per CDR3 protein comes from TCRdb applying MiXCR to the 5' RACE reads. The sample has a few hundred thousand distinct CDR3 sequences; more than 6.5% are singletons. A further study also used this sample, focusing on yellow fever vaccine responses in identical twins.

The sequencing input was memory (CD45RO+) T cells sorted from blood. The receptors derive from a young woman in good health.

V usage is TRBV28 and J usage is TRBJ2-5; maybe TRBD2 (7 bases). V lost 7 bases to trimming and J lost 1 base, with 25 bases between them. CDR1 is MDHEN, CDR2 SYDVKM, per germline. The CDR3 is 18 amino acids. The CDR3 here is CASTHGGQFLKFQETQYF. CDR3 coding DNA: TGTGCCAGCACCCACGGGGGGCAGTTCCTAAAGTTCCAAGAGACCCAGTACTTC.

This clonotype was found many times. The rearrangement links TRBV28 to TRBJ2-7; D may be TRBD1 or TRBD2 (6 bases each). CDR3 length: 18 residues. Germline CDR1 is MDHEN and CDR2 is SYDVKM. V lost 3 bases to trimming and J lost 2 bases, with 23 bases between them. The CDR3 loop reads CASSLVGYEWRDTYEQYF. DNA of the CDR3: TGTGCCAGCAGTTTGGTTGGCTATGAGTGGCGGGACACCTACGAGCAGTACTTC.

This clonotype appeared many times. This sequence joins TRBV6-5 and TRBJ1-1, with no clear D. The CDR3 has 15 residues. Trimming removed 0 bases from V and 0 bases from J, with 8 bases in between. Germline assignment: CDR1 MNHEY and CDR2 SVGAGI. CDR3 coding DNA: TGTGCCAGCAGTTACTCGACTAGATTGAACACTGAAGCTTTCTTT. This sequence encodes CASSYSTRLNTEAFF.

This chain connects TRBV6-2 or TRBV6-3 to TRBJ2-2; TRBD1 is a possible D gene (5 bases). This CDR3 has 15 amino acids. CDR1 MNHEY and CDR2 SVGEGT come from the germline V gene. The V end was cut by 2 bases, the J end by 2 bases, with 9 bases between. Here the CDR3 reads CASSYTRANTGELFF. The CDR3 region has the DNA TGTGCCAGCAGTTACACCAGGGCCAACACCGGGGAGCTGTTTTTT.

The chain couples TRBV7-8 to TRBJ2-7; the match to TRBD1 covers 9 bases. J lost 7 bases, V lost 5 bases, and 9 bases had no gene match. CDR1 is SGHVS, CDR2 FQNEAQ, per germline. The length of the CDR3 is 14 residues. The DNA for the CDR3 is TGTGCCAGCAGCCTGAACAGGGGGCGTGGGGAGCAGTACGTC. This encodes CASSLNRGRGEQYV.

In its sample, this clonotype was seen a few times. The CDR3 bases are TGCAGTGCTAGAGACCACCGGGGACAGGGGGTCAATGAGCAGTTCTTC. Translated, it gives CSARDHRGQGVNEQFF. The rearrangement uses TRBV20-1 and TRBJ2-1; 11 bases are a match to TRBD1. The V segment lost 0 bases and the J segment 6 bases; nucleotides outside the gene matches: 7. The germline CDR1 and CDR2 sequences are DFQATT and SNEGSKA (reference sequence). The CDR3 has 16 residues.

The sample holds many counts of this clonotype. The CDR3 nucleotides are TGTGCCAGCCGTCCAATTGGGCGGGGGGGAAACAATGAGCAGTTCTTC. Its protein product is CASRPIGRGGNNEQFF. This rearrangement joins TRBV12-3 or TRBV12-4 to TRBJ2-1; the match to TRBD2 covers 9 bases. V shed 8 bases, J shed 5 bases, and the junction held 13 bases outside the gene matches. The CDR3 spans 16 residues.

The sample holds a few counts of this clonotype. CDR3 in DNA: TGTGCCAGCAGCTTAGTGGCCGGTAGTAATTCACCCCTCCACTTT. Its protein is CASSLVAGSNSPLHF. V usage is TRBV7-2 and J usage is TRBJ1-6; no clear D. Deletions cut 1 base from V and 6 bases from J, with 10 bases between. This CDR3 is built from 15 residues. The V gene's germline CDR1 is SGHTA and CDR2 FQGNSA.

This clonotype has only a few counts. The CDR3 sequence is CASSLWRGGGDTQYF. In nucleotides, the CDR3 is TGTGCCAGCAGCTTATGGCGGGGGGGCGGAGATACGCAGTATTTT. The chain carries TRBV7-9 and TRBJ2-3, with TRBD2 identical over 9 bases. The V gene end was trimmed by 2 bases and the J gene end by 5 bases; junction bases not matched to a gene: 5. CDR1 SEHNR and CDR2 FQNEAQ come from the germline V gene (reference sequence). This CDR3 spans 15 amino acids.

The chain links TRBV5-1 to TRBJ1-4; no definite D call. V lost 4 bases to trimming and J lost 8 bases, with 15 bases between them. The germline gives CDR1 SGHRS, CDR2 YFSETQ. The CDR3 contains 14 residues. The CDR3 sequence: CASSKTISEEKLFF. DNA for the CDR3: TGCGCCAGCAGCAAGACAATATCGGAGGAAAAACTGTTTTTT.

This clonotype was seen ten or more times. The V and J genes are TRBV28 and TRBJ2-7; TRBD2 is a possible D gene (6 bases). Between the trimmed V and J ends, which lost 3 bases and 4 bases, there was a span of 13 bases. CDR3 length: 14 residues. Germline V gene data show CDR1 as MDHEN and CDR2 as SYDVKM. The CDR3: CASSFGGIRYEQYF. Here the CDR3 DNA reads TGTGCCAGCAGTTTCGGAGGGATTCGGTACGAGCAGTACTTC. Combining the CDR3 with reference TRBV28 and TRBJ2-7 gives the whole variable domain DVKVTQSSRYLVKRTGEKVFLECVQDMDHENMFWYRQDPGLGLRLIYFSYDVKMKEKGDIPEGYSVSREKKERFSLILESASTNQTSMYLCASSFGGIRYEQYFGPGTRLTVT.

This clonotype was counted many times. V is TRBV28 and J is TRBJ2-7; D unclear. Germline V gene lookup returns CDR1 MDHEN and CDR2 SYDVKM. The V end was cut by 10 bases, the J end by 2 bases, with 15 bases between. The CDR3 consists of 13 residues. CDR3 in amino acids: CATYGYIAYEQYF. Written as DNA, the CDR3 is TGTGCCACCTATGGGTATATTGCCTACGAGCAGTACTTC.

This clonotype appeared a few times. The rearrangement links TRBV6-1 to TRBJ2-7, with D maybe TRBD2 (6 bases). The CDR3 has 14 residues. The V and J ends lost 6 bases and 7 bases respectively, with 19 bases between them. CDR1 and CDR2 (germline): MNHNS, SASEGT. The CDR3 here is CASRGTPRPGEQYV. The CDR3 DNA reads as TGTGCCAGCAGGGGGACTCCCCGACCGGGGGAGCAGTACGTC.

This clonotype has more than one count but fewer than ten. The CDR3 nucleotides are TGTGCCAGCAGCCATCGACAGGGTGGGTTCAATGAGCAGTTCTTC. Its translation is CASSHRQGGFNEQFF. The chain uses TRBV11-3 and TRBJ2-1, with 7 bases identical to TRBD1. J lost 6 bases, V lost 5 bases, and 10 bases had no gene match. The CDR3 sequence is 15 residues long. Germline assignment: CDR1 SGHNT and CDR2 YENEEA.

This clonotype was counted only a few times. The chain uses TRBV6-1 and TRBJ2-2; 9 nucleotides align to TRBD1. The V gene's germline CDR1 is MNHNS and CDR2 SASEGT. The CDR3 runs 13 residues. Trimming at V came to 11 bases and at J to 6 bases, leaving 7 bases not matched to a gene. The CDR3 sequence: CAVRDRDAGELFF. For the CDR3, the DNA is TGTGCCGTGCGGGACAGGGACGCCGGGGAGCTGTTTTTT.

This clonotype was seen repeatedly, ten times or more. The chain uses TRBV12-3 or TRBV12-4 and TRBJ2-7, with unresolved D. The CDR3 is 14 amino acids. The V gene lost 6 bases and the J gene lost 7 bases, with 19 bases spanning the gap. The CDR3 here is CASRSGAPSGEQYF. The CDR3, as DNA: TGTGCCAGCAGAAGTGGAGCTCCTTCGGGTGAGCAGTACTTC.

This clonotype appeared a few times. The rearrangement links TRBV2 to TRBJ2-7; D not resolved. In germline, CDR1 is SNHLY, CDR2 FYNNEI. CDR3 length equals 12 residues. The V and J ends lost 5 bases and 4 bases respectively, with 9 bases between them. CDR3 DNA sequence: TGTGCCAGCAGTAAGACGGAGTACGAGCAGTACGTC. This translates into CASSKTEYEQYV.

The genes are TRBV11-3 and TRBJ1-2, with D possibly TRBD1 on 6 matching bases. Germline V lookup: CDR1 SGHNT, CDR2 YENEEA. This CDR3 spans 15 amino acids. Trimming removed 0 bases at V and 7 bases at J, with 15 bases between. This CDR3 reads CASSLDGHRVFGYTF. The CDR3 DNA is TGTGCCAGCAGCTTAGATGGGCACAGGGTGTTTGGCTACACCTTC.

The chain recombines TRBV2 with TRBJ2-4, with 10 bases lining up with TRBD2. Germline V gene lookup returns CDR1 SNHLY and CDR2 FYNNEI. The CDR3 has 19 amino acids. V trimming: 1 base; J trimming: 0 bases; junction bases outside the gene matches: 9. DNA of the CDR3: TGTGCCAGCAGTGAAGAGACTCTAGCGGGGGCCTTAGCCAAAAACATTCAGTACTTC. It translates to CASSEETLAGALAKNIQYF. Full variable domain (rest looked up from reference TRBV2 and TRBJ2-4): EPEVTQTPSHQVTQMGQEVILRCVPISNHLYFYWYRQILGQKVEFLVSFYNNEISEKSEIFDDQFSVERPDGSNFTLKIRSTKLEDSAMYFCASSEETLAGALAKNIQYFGAGTRLSVL.

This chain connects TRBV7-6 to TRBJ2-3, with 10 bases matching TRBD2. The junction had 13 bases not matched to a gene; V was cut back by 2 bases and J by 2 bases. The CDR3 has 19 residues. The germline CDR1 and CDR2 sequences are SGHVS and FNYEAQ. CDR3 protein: CASSLRGGGAGGATDTQYF. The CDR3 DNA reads TGTGCCAGCAGCTTAAGGGGCGGGGGAGCGGGAGGGGCCACAGATACGCAGTATTTT.

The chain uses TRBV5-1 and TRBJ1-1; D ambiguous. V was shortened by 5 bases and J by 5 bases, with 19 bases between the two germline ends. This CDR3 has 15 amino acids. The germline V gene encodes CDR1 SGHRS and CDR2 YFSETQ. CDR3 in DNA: TGCGCCAGCAGGAGTTCACCAGAGGTCGGTACTGAAGCTTTCTTT. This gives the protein CASRSSPEVGTEAFF.

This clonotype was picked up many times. In DNA, the CDR3 is TGTGCCATCAGTGAATCACAGGGGGGCCACGAGCAGTACTTC. This sequence encodes CAISESQGGHEQYF. The rearrangement joins TRBV10-3 to TRBJ2-7, with 8 bases that match TRBD1. Germline V gives CDR1 ENHRY, CDR2 SYGVKD. The CDR3 sequence is 14 residues long. V lost 3 bases to trimming and J lost 5 bases; unmatched junction nucleotides: 6.